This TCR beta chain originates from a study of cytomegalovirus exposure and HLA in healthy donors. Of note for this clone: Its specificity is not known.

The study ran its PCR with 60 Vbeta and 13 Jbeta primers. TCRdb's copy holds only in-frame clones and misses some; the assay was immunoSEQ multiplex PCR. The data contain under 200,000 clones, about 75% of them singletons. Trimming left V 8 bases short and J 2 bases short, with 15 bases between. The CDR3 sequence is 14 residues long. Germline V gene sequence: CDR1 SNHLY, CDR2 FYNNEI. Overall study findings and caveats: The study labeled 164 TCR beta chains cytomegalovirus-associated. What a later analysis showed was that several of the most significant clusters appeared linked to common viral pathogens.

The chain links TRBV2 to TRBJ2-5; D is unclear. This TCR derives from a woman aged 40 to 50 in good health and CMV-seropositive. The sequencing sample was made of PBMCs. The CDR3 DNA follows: TGTGCCAGCGTTCTGTTTGGCGGACAAGAGACCCAGTACTTC. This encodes CASVLFGGQETQYF.